These 18 T cell receptor beta chains were all obtained from the same sample, sequenced in a study of shared clonotypes between healthy human individuals. Measured with immunoSEQ multiplex PCR; TCRdb has only the in-frame clones, and not every one. The sample includes hundreds of thousands of clones, roughly 73% of them seen just once. Sequenced material: memory CD4+ T cells sorted from blood. Subset given: CD45RA-negative fraction. These receptors came from a young woman in good health.

The chain combines TRBV27 with TRBJ2-5, with D hard to call. The ends were cut back, 5 bases at V and 5 bases at J, with 15 bases in the middle. The CDR3 is 14 residues long. Germline values: CDR1 MNHEY, CDR2 SMNVEV (reference sequence). CDR3 loop: CASSPDQNWETQYF. Here the CDR3 DNA reads TGTGCCAGCAGTCCGGACCAGAATTGGGAGACCCAGTACTTC.

This chain joins TRBV11-2 and TRBJ2-7, with TRBD2 matching 7 bases. V dropped 7 bases and J dropped 5; count of bases not matched to a gene: 14. Looked up from germline, CDR1 is SGHAT and CDR2 is FQNNGV. The CDR3 consists of 15 residues. Written as DNA, the CDR3 is TGTGCCAGCACCCGGGGGGAGGGGAAGAGGGACGAGCAGTACTTC. Its protein is CASTRGEGKRDEQYF. Supplemented by reference TRBV11-2 and TRBJ2-7, the full variable domain reads EAGVAQSPRYKIIEKRQSVAFWCNPISGHATLYWYQQILGQGPKLLIQFQNNGVVDDSQLPKDRFSAERLKGVDSTLKIQPAKLEDSAVYLCASTRGEGKRDEQYFGPGTRLTVT.

This clone has just one count. The chain links TRBV30 to TRBJ2-3, with D maybe TRBD2 (6 bases). Deletions cut 3 bases from V and 0 bases from J, with 31 bases between. The CDR3 has 21 amino acids. The germline CDR1 and CDR2 sequences are GTSNPN and SVGIG (reference sequence). CDR3 in amino acids: CAWSDLALGFVGGTSTDTQYF. CDR3 sequence (DNA): TGTGCCTGGAGCGACCTAGCGTTGGGGTTTGTCGGGGGTACTAGCACAGATACGCAGTATTTT.

This chain uses TRBV5-1 with TRBJ2-7; D is possibly TRBD1 (6 bases). The CDR3 extends over 16 amino acids. Germline assignment: CDR1 SGHRS and CDR2 YFSETQ. V was clipped by 4 bases and J by 4 bases, with 21 bases between them. This CDR3 reads CASSITGTGELYEQYF. The CDR3 DNA is TGCGCCAGCAGCATCACAGGGACGGGTGAGTTATACGAGCAGTACTTC.

CDR3 sequence: CASKPSPVSSYEQYF. CDR3 sequence (DNA): TGTGCCAGCAAACCCTCCCCAGTGAGCTCCTACGAGCAGTACTTC. The rearrangement joins TRBV19 to TRBJ2-7; no clear D. Per germline, CDR1 LNHDA and CDR2 SQIVND (reference sequence). This CDR3 is built from 15 residues. V was clipped by 9 bases and J by 0 bases, with 18 bases between them. Full variable domain (rest looked up from reference TRBV19 and TRBJ2-7): DGGITQSPKYLFRKEGQNVTLSCEQNLNHDAMYWYRQDPGQGLRLIYYSQIVNDFQKGDIAEGYSVSREKKESFPLTVTSAQKNPTAFYLCASKPSPVSSYEQYFGPGTRLTVT.

V and J are TRBV6-6 and TRBJ2-5; 7 nucleotides agree with TRBD1. The J segment lost 5 bases and the V segment lost 0 bases, leaving 3 bases of the junction unmatched. The V gene's germline CDR1 is MNHNY and CDR2 SVGAGI (reference sequence). CDR3 length equals 14 residues. The DNA of the CDR3 is TGTGCCAGCAGTTACTCGACAGGGTCGGAGACCCAGTACTTC. This codes for CASSYSTGSETQYF.

The chain links TRBV15 to TRBJ1-2; D is unresolved. CDR1 and CDR2 (germline): LNHNV, YYDKDF (reference sequence). Trimming took off 0 bases at V and 7 bases at J, with 15 bases between the two ends. The CDR3 has 15 residues. The CDR3: CATSRERGYGFGYTF. CDR3 in DNA: TGTGCCACCAGCAGAGAACGGGGTTATGGGTTTGGCTACACCTTC.

The V gene is TRBV7-9, the J gene TRBJ2-3; tentative D call: TRBD2 (5 bases). Germline V gene sequence: CDR1 SEHNR, CDR2 FQNEAQ (reference sequence). This CDR3 spans 15 amino acids. V lost 1 base and J lost 3, with 11 bases in between. The CDR3 sequence: CASSLVGIGTDTQYF. CDR3 sequence (DNA): TGTGCCAGCAGCTTAGTCGGGATCGGTACAGATACGCAGTATTTT.

In its sample, this clone was seen once. The gene calls are TRBV15 and TRBJ2-3; 10 nucleotides line up with TRBD1. Per germline, CDR1 LNHNV and CDR2 YYDKDF (reference sequence). Trimming removed 5 bases from V and 3 bases from J; junction bases left unmatched: 11. The CDR3 totals 17 residues. CDR3 residues: CATSPQTGTGATDTQYF. CDR3 sequence (DNA): TGTGCCACCAGCCCCCAGACCGGGACAGGGGCAACAGATACGCAGTATTTT.

DNA of the CDR3: TGTGCCAGCAGCCATGGGGACGGTCGAAACTACAATGAGCAGTTCTTC. Its translation is CASSHGDGRNYNEQFF. V usage is TRBV5-6 and J usage is TRBJ2-1, with D possibly being TRBD1 or TRBD2 (5 bases each). Trimming cost V 4 bases and J 3 bases, with 17 bases left between them. Germline V gene sequence: CDR1 SGHDT, CDR2 YYEEEE. The CDR3 covers 16 residues.

The chain joins TRBV14 to TRBJ2-6; D not certain. CDR3 size: 15 residues. The V and J ends lost 1 base and 3 bases respectively, with 7 bases between them. Germline CDR1 is SGHDN and CDR2 is FVKESK. The CDR3 nucleotides read TGTGCCAGCAGCCAAGTGTTCCTTGGGGCCAACGTCCTGACTTTC. Amino acids: CASSQVFLGANVLTF.

The chain is built from TRBV5-5 and TRBJ2-7; 8 positions agree with TRBD1. The CDR3 loop spans 15 amino acids. Germline CDR1 reads SGHKS; CDR2 reads YYEKEE (reference sequence). V lost 3 bases to trimming and J lost 4 bases; unmatched junction nucleotides: 9. The CDR3 bases are TGTGCCAGCAGCTCAGTGGGGACAGGTGGTTACGAGCAGTACTTC. It yields the protein CASSSVGTGGYEQYF.

This chain connects TRBV11-2 to TRBJ2-7; 8 nucleotides match TRBD2. Germline V lookup: CDR1 SGHAT, CDR2 FQNNGV. Unmatched junction bases numbered 5, after V lost 2 bases and J lost 2 bases. The CDR3 is made up of 15 amino acids. CDR3 in amino acids: CASSLYIAGTYEQYF. In DNA form, the CDR3 reads TGTGCCAGCAGCTTATATATAGCGGGAACCTACGAGCAGTACTTC.

The V and J genes are TRBV5-1 and TRBJ2-1, with 10 positions matching TRBD2. This CDR3 spans 16 amino acids. Germline V gene data show CDR1 as SGHRS and CDR2 as YFSETQ. V was pared by 3 bases and J by 7 bases, with 10 bases of the junction left unmatched. The CDR3 loop reads CASSSSSGSGLNEQFF. The CDR3 DNA reads TGCGCCAGCAGCTCTTCTAGCGGGAGTGGATTAAATGAGCAGTTCTTC.

A note on this clone: A much larger clone is a single base away; this may be a read error. The V gene is TRBV11-2, the J gene TRBJ1-1; D perhaps matches TRBD1 (6 bases). The CDR3 extends over 15 amino acids. Germline V gives CDR1 SGHAT, CDR2 FQNNGV. V was pared by 5 bases and J by 0 bases, with 13 bases between. CDR3 in amino acids: CASSLGQNMNTEAFF. CDR3 DNA: TGTGCCAGCAGCCTCGGACAGAACATGAACACTGAAGCTTTCTTT.

The chain recombines TRBV7-8 with TRBJ1-5; D unresolved. V was shortened by 2 bases and J by 0 bases, with 14 bases between the two germline ends. The CDR3 loop spans 17 amino acids. The V gene's germline CDR1 is SGHVS and CDR2 FQNEAQ. CDR3 sequence: CASSLRQGANSNQPQHF. The CDR3 DNA reads as TGTGCCAGCAGCTTAAGACAAGGAGCCAATAGCAATCAGCCCCAGCATTTT.

J is TRBJ1-1 and V is TRBV25-1; D remains unclear. Trimming shortened V by 1 base and J by 4 bases, and 13 bases separated the two germline ends. CDR3 length: 15 residues. The germline V gene has CDR1 MGHDK and CDR2 SYGVNS. The CDR3 bases are TGTGCCAGCAGTGAATGGGATGAAGGGAGCACTGAAGCTTTCTTT. This gives the protein CASSEWDEGSTEAFF.

The chain carries TRBV7-8 and TRBJ1-1, with D uncertain. The ends were cut back, 8 bases at V and 6 bases at J, with 10 bases in the middle. This CDR3 comprises 11 residues. Germline V CDR1 and CDR2: SGHVS, FQNEAQ. CDR3 amino acids: CASSRGSEAFF. CDR3 bases: TGTGCCAGCTCCCGAGGGTCTGAAGCTTTCTTT.